This T cell receptor (beta chain) appears in the sequencing data of a study of cytomegalovirus exposure and HLA in healthy donors. The study, taken as a whole, reports: Compared with the approximately 700-donor mean, an Asian-associated ancestry cluster reportedly had fewer N-insertions, according to a later analysis. Three of the chains that were CMV-associated were confirmed in vitro to be specific for CMV antigens.

Germline lookup yields CDR1 SQVTM and CDR2 ANQGSEA. The CDR3 totals 12 residues. After removal of 6 bases from V and 3 bases from J, the junction contained 3 bases not matched to a gene. Primers: 60 Vbeta forward and 13 Jbeta reverse. This table comes from immunoSEQ multiplex PCR, and its TCRdb copy is limited to in-frame clones, with some not included. The top ten hold about 6% of the sample, which has fewer than 250,000 clones, over 80% seen once. Concerning this clone: What it binds is not known.

This sequence joins TRBV29-1 and TRBJ2-7, with 9 bases aligning to TRBD1. This receptor was taken from a man aged 35 to 55 in good health and CMV-seropositive. The sample comprised PBMCs. CDR3 amino acids: CSVPGQGYEQYF. The DNA for the CDR3 is TGCAGCGTCCCGGGACAGGGCTACGAGCAGTACTTC.